This T cell receptor beta chain was obtained from a study of T cells in Graves' hyperthyroidism and ophthalmopathy. This clonotype has more than one count but fewer than ten. Per germline, CDR1 SGDLS and CDR2 YYNGEE. V shed 0 bases and J shed 1 base, with 9 bases lying between them. This CDR3 contains 15 residues. Using approximately 10 ml of fresh peripheral blood, PBMCs were prepared. Amplification yielded TCR beta CDR3 regions, with RNA transcripts as the source. With the HTBI primer set, the TCR CDR3 went through a first round of RT-PCR. TCRdb processed the multiplex PCR reads anew with MiXCR; each CDR3 protein has one entry. The sample consists of approximately 480,000 distinct CDR3 sequences, around 21% of them appearing once.

The receptor comes from a young man with Graves' hyperthyroidism. The chain links TRBV9 to TRBJ2-3; D assignment may be TRBD1 or TRBD2 (6 bases each). The specimen was blood. The CDR3: CASSVGGGRTDTQYF. In DNA, the CDR3 is TGTGCCAGCAGCGTAGGAGGGGGGCGCACAGATACGCAGTATTTT.